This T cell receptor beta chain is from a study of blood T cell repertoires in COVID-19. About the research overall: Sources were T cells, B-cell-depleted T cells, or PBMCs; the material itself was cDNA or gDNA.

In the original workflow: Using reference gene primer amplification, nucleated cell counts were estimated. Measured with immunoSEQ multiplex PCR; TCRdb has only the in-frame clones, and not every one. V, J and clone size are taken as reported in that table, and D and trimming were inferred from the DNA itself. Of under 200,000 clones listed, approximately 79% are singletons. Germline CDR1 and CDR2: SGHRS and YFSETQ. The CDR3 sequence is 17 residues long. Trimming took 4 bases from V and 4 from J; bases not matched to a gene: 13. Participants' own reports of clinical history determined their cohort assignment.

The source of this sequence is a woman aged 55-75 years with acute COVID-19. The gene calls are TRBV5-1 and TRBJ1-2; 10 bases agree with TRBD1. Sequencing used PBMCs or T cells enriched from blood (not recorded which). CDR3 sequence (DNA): TGCGCCAGCAGCCCCACACCCCCCGGGACAGGGGCCTATGGCTACACCTTC. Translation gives CASSPTPPGTGAYGYTF.